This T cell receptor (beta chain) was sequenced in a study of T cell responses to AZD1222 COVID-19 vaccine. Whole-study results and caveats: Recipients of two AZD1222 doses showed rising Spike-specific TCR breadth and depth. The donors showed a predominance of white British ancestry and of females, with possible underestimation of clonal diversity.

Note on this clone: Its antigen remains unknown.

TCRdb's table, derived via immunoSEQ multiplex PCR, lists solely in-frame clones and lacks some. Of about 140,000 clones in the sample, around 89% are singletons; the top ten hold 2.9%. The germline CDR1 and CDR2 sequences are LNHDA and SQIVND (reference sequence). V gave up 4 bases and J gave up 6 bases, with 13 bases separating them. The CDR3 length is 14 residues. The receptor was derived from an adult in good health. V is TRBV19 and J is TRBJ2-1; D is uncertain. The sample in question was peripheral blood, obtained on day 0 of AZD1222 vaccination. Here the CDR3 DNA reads TGTGCCAGTAGTAACGTTCCGCGGACCAATGAGCAGTTCTTC. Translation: CASSNVPRTNEQFF.